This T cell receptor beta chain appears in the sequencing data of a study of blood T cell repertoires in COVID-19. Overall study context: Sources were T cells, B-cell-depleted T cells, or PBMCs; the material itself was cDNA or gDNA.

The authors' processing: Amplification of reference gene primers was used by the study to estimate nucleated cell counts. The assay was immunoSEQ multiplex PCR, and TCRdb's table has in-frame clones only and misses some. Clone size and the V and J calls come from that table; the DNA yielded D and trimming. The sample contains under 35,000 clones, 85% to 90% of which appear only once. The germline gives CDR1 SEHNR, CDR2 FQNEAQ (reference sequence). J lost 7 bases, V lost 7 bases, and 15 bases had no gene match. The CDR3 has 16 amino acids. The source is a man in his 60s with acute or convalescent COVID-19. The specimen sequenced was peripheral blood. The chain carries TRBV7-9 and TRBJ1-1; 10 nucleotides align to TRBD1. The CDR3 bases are TGTGCCAGCATCACGACAGGGGGCCGGTTGTACGGTGAAGCTTTCTTT. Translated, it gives CASITTGGRLYGEAFF.